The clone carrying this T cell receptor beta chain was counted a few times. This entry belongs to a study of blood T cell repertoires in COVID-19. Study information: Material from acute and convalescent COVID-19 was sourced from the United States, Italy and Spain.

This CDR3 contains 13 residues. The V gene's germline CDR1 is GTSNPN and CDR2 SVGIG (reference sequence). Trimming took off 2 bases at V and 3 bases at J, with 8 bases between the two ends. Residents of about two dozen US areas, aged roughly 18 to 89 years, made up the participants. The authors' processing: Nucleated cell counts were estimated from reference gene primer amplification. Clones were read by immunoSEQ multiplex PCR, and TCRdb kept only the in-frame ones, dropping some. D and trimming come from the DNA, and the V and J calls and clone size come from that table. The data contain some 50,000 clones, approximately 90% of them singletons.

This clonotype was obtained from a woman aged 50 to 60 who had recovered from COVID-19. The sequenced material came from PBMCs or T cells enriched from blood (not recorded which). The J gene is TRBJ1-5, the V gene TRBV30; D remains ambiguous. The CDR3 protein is CAWSSGDNQPQHF. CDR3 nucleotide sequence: TGTGCCTGGAGTTCCGGGGACAATCAGCCCCAGCATTTT.